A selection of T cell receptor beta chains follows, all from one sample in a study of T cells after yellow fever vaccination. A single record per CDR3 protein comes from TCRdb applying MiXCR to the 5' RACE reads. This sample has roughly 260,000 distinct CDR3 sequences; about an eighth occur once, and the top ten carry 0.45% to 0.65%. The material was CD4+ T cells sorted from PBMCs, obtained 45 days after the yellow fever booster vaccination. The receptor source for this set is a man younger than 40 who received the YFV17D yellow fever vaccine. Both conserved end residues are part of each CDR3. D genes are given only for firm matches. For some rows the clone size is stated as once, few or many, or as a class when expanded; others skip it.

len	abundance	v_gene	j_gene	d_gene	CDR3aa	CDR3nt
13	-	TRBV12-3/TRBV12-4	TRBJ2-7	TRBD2	CASRLTSGNEQYF	TGTGCCAGCAGACTGACTAGCGGGAACGAGCAGTACTTC
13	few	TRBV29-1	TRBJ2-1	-	CSVGQNYYNEQFF	TGCAGCGTGGGACAAAACTACTACAATGAGCAGTTCTTC
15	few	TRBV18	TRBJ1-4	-	CASSPLGATNEKLFF	TGTGCCAGCTCACCACTCGGGGCAACTAATGAAAAACTGTTTTTT
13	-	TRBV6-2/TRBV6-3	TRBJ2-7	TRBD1	CASSWGQGKEQYF	TGTGCCAGCAGTTGGGGACAGGGAAAAGAGCAGTACTTC
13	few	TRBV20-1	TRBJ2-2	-	CSAGLSGVGELFF	TGCAGTGCTGGACTGTCCGGTGTCGGGGAGCTGTTTTTT
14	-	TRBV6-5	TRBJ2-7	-	CASSYDGARHEQYF	TGTGCCAGCAGTTACGACGGGGCGAGACACGAGCAGTACTTC
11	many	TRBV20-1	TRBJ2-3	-	CSASLKDTQYF	TGCAGTGCCAGCCTCAAAGATACGCAGTATTTT
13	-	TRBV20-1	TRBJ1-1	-	CSASLRGRQGRFF	TGCAGTGCTAGCTTACGGGGTCGACAAGGGCGGTTCTTT
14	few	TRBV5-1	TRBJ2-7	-	CASSRDYGTYEQYF	TGCGCCAGCAGCCGAGACTATGGGACCTACGAGCAGTACTTC
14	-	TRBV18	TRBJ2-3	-	CASSRLQGPDTQYF	TGTGCCAGCTCACGCCTTCAGGGGCCAGATACGCAGTATTTT
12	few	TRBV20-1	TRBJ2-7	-	CSAMRAGDEQYF	TGCAGTGCTATGAGGGCAGGTGACGAGCAGTACTTC
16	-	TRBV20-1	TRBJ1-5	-	CSARAHSLPSNQPQHF	TGCAGTGCTAGGGCACACTCTTTACCTAGCAATCAGCCCCAGCATTTT
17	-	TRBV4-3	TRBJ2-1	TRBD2	CASSQDDVAGVLGEQFF	TGCGCCAGCAGCCAAGATGATGTCGCGGGAGTGCTCGGTGAGCAGTTCTTC
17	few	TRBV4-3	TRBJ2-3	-	CASSQDIGQGRTDTQYF	TGCGCCAGCAGCCAAGATATCGGGCAGGGAAGGACAGATACGCAGTATTTT
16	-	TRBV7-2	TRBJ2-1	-	CASSLGSEVTYNEQFF	TGTGCCAGCAGCTTAGGTTCGGAGGTCACCTACAATGAGCAGTTCTTC
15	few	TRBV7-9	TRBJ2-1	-	CASRAGTSRLDEQFF	TGTGCCAGCAGGGCCGGGACCTCCCGCCTCGATGAGCAGTTCTTC
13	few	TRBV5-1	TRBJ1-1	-	CASSLEGRLEAFF	TGCGCCAGCAGCTTGGAGGGACGGCTTGAAGCTTTCTTT
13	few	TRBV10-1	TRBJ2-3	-	CASSPRTTDTQYF	TGCGCCAGCAGTCCTCGGACTACAGATACGCAGTATTTT
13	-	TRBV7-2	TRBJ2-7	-	CASSPGTSYEQYF	TGTGCCAGCAGCCCAGGGACCAGTTACGAGCAGTACTTC
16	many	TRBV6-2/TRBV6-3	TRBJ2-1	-	CASNPGRGGTYNEQFF	TGTGCCAGCAACCCTGGTAGGGGCGGGACTTACAATGAGCAGTTCTTC
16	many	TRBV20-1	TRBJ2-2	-	CSARKPSGGGRGELFF	TGCAGTGCTAGAAAACCCAGTGGAGGTGGGCGTGGGGAGCTGTTTTTT
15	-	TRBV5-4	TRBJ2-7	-	CASSSGRTSSYEQYF	TGTGCCAGCAGCTCCGGACGGACAAGCTCCTACGAGCAGTACTTC
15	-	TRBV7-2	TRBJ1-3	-	CASSVGTFSGNTIYF	TGTGCCAGCAGCGTCGGGACCTTCTCTGGAAACACCATATATTTT
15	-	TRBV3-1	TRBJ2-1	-	CASSQERLTKNEQFF	TGTGCCAGCAGCCAAGAGCGCCTTACTAAAAATGAGCAGTTCTTC
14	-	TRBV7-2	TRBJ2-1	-	CASSPWTGIGGQFF	TGTGCCAGCAGCCCCTGGACCGGTATCGGAGGGCAGTTCTTC
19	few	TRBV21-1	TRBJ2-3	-	CASRRGLAGGLSGTDTQYF	TGTGCCAGCAGGAGGGGCCTAGCGGGAGGGCTCTCGGGCACAGATACGCAGTATTTT
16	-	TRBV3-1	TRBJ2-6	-	CASSQVGGSGANVLTF	TGTGCCAGCAGCCAAGTTGGGGGCTCTGGGGCCAACGTCCTGACTTTC
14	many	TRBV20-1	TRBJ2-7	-	CSARDGAGADEQYF	TGCAGTGCTAGAGATGGGGCAGGGGCTGACGAGCAGTACTTC
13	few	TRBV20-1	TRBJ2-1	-	CSASTRTPNEQFF	TGCAGTGCTTCAACCAGAACCCCCAATGAGCAGTTCTTC
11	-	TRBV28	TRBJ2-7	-	CASSFFGGRYF	TGTGCCAGCAGTTTCTTTGGCGGCAGGTACTTC
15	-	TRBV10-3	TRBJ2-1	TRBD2	CAISEVLAGGGEQFF	TGTGCCATCAGTGAGGTTCTAGCGGGGGGGGGTGAGCAGTTCTTC
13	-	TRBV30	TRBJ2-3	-	CAWSAVTADTQYF	TGTGCCTGGAGTGCCGTAACCGCAGATACGCAGTATTTT
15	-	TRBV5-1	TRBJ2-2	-	CASKTREWDTGELFF	TGCGCCAGCAAGACACGGGAATGGGACACCGGGGAGCTGTTTTTT
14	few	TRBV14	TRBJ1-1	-	CASSPRLGVDEAFF	TGTGCCAGCAGCCCCCGTTTGGGCGTAGATGAAGCTTTCTTT
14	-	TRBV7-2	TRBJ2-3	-	CASTPGGTRDTQYF	TGTGCCAGCACTCCTGGGGGGACAAGGGATACGCAGTATTTT
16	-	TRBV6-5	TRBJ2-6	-	CASSFGEFSGANVLTF	TGTGCCAGCAGTTTTGGGGAGTTCTCTGGGGCCAACGTCCTGACTTTC
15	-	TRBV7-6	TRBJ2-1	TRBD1	CASTEVIGQGEEQFF	TGTGCCAGCACGGAGGTTATTGGACAGGGAGAGGAGCAGTTCTTC
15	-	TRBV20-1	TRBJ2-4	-	CSAWRGAGAKNIQYF	TGCAGTGCTTGGCGAGGAGCGGGAGCCAAAAACATTCAGTACTTC
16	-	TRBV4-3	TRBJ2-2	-	CASSQEPLKNTGELFF	TGCGCCAGCAGCCAAGAACCACTTAAAAACACCGGGGAGCTGTTTTTT
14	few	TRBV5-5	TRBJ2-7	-	CASSLIQGVGEQYF	TGTGCCAGCAGTTTGATACAGGGCGTGGGCGAGCAGTACTTC
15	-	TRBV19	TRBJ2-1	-	CASSIRISAVNEQFF	TGTGCCAGTAGTATTCGGATCTCAGCGGTCAATGAGCAGTTCTTC
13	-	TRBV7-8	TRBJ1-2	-	CASSLVSVYGYTF	TGTGCCAGCAGCTTAGTGTCTGTCTATGGCTACACCTTC
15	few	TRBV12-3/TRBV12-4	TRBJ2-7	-	CASSFLVSGPYEQYF	TGTGCCAGCAGTTTTCTAGTGTCAGGGCCCTACGAGCAGTACTTC
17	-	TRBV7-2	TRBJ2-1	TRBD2	CASSPGGLAGVYNEQFF	TGTGCCAGCAGCCCAGGGGGACTAGCGGGTGTCTACAATGAGCAGTTCTTC
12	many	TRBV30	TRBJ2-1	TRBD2	CASQRERGEQFF	TGTGCCTCCCAGCGGGAGCGCGGGGAGCAGTTCTTC